The 21 T cell receptor beta chains in this list originate from one sample, sequenced in a study of T cells in localized non-small cell lung cancer. The data were produced by immunoSEQ multiplex PCR, yet TCRdb's version contains in-frame clones alone and is incomplete. The table has roughly 30,000 clones, less than 90% seen once. This material consisted of peripheral blood, taken before any cancer treatment. The receptor set was obtained from a female donor of 60 years or more with stage I lung adenocarcinoma.

The chain uses TRBV30 and TRBJ2-1; the match to TRBD2 covers 10 bases. The CDR3 is made up of 15 amino acids. Germline V lookup: CDR1 GTSNPN, CDR2 SVGIG (reference sequence). With 5 bases clipped from V and 4 bases from J, the junction kept 8 bases outside the gene matches. The CDR3 here is CAWWASGSGYNEQFF. The CDR3 coding sequence is TGTGCCTGGTGGGCTAGCGGGAGTGGGTACAATGAGCAGTTCTTC. Based on the CDR3 plus reference TRBV30 and TRBJ2-1, the full variable domain is SQTIHQWPATLVQPVGSPLSLECTVEGTSNPNLYWYRQAAGRGLQLLFYSVGIGQISSEVPQNLSASRPQDRQFILSSKKLLLSDSGFYLCAWWASGSGYNEQFFGPGTRLTVL.

J is TRBJ2-3 and V is TRBV18; D unresolved. Germline-derived CDR1 and CDR2 are KGHSH and LQKENI. This CDR3 has 14 amino acids. The ends were cut back, 5 bases at V and 5 bases at J, with 14 bases in the middle. CDR3 coding DNA: TGTGCCAGCTCAGCCGAATCTTACGGAGATACGCAGTATTTT. As protein: CASSAESYGDTQYF.

The gene calls are TRBV7-2 and TRBJ2-1; tentative D call: TRBD1 (6 bases). In germline, CDR1 is SGHTA, CDR2 FQGNSA. V was shortened by 0 bases and J by 14 bases, with 11 bases between the two germline ends. The CDR3 is 12 amino acids. For the CDR3, the DNA is TGTGCCAGCAGCTTAGCGTGGGGGCCTGAGTTCTTC. Translating gives CASSLAWGPEFF.

This clone appeared a single time. The J gene is TRBJ2-1, the V gene TRBV6-4; TRBD2 aligns across 9 bases. Germline values: CDR1 MRHNA, CDR2 SNTAGT. The V and J ends lost 3 bases and 10 bases, in that order; junction bases with no gene match: 4. CDR3 length equals 13 residues. The CDR3 region is CASSEDGTSEQFF. The CDR3 nucleotides read TGTGCCAGCAGTGAGGACGGGACTAGCGAGCAGTTCTTC.

This rearrangement joins TRBV29-1 to TRBJ1-1; perhaps TRBD1 as D (5 bases). The V gene's germline CDR1 is SQVTM and CDR2 ANQGSEA. This CDR3 is 15 amino acids long. Trimming pared 6 bases from V and 5 bases from J, leaving 22 bases between. CDR3 sequence (DNA): TGCAGCGTCGGACAAATACAGGCCCGCGGGACTGAAGCTTTCTTT. Protein sequence: CSVGQIQARGTEAFF.

This clone has a single count. The V and J genes are TRBV7-2 and TRBJ1-1, with D uncertain. V was cut by 2 bases and J by 8 bases, with 15 bases left in between. Germline V gene data show CDR1 as SGHTA and CDR2 as FQGNSA. The CDR3 contains 14 residues. The CDR3 nucleotides read TGTGCCAGCAGCTTACAGCTGTGGGGAGACGAAGCTTTCTTT. Amino acid sequence: CASSLQLWGDEAFF.

The chain links TRBV6-5 to TRBJ2-7; D remains unclear. V lost 2 bases to trimming and J lost 4 bases, with 3 bases between them. Germline values: CDR1 MNHEY, CDR2 SVGAGI. This CDR3 region has 11 residues. CDR3 sequence: CASSYTYEQYF. As DNA, the CDR3 is TGTGCCAGCAGTTACACGTACGAGCAGTACTTC.

V gene TRBV7-2 combines with J gene TRBJ2-1, with D maybe TRBD2 (6 bases). V dropped 2 bases and J dropped 10 bases, with 12 bases sitting between them. The CDR3 consists of 13 residues. Germline V gene lookup returns CDR1 SGHTA and CDR2 FQGNSA. The CDR3 nucleotides are TGTGCCAGCAGCTTAACGGGAGTTGAGGAGCAGTTCTTC. It codes for CASSLTGVEEQFF.

The rearrangement uses TRBV18 and TRBJ2-5; perhaps TRBD2 as D (5 bases). Germline V gene lookup returns CDR1 KGHSH and CDR2 LQKENI. There are 16 residues in the CDR3. Trimming took off 6 bases at V and 1 base at J, with 18 bases between the two ends. The CDR3 region has the DNA TGTGCCAGCTCCCCTAATCCTACGGGGATCCAAGAGACCCAGTACTTC. Translated, it gives CASSPNPTGIQETQYF.

This chain joins TRBV7-9 and TRBJ1-5, with no clear D. Germline-derived CDR1 and CDR2 are SEHNR and FQNEAQ (reference sequence). CDR3 length equals 15 residues. Trimming removed 0 bases from V and 6 bases from J, with 12 bases in between. The CDR3 DNA reads TGTGCCAGCAGCTTAGCTGGGTTTGAGGGTCAGCCCCAGCATTTT. Translated, it gives CASSLAGFEGQPQHF.

The rearrangement links TRBV7-2 to TRBJ2-7, with 9 bases matching TRBD1. CDR1 and CDR2 from the germline V gene are SGHTA and FQGNSA. The CDR3 sequence is 15 residues long. The V gene end was trimmed by 6 bases and the J gene end by 1 base; junction bases not matched to a gene: 7. DNA for the CDR3: TGTGCCAGCAGTAGCCCCGGGACAGGGTCCTACGAGCAGTACTTC. Translation: CASSSPGTGSYEQYF.

The chain is built from TRBV5-1 and TRBJ1-4; 9 nucleotides match TRBD1. CDR1 and CDR2 from the germline V gene are SGHRS and YFSETQ. This CDR3 comprises 14 residues. The V gene end was trimmed by 4 bases and the J gene end by 8 bases; junction bases not matched to a gene: 6. The CDR3 sequence: CASSPDRGREKLFF. In DNA, the CDR3 is TGCGCCAGCAGCCCGGACAGGGGCAGGGAAAAACTGTTTTTT.

The rearrangement links TRBV18 to TRBJ2-2; D not certain. Germline lookup yields CDR1 KGHSH and CDR2 LQKENI. V was cut by 0 bases and J by 6 bases, with 11 bases left in between. CDR3 length: 15 residues. The CDR3 sequence: CASSPPTQIPGELFF. As DNA, the CDR3 is TGTGCCAGCTCACCACCGACTCAGATCCCCGGGGAGCTGTTTTTT.

J is TRBJ2-1 and V is TRBV25-1; 7 bases align to TRBD1. The CDR3 is 13 amino acids. Germline values: CDR1 MGHDK, CDR2 SYGVNS. V shed 6 bases and J 7 bases; nucleotides not matched to a gene: 6. The CDR3 spells CASSRQGNNEQFF. CDR3 coding DNA: TGTGCCAGCAGCCGACAGGGCAATAATGAGCAGTTCTTC.

The V and J genes are TRBV6-4 and TRBJ1-5, with D maybe TRBD1 (5 bases). The CDR3 sequence is 15 residues long. Germline V gene lookup returns CDR1 MRHNA and CDR2 SNTAGT. Trimming removed 5 bases at V and 2 bases at J, with 13 bases between. The CDR3 spells CASSPQAGGNQPQHF. CDR3 DNA sequence: TGTGCCAGCAGTCCCCAGGCGGGGGGCAATCAGCCCCAGCATTTT.

This chain connects TRBV27 to TRBJ2-1, with D tentatively TRBD1 or TRBD2 (5 bases each). With 3 bases removed from V and 4 bases from J, the gap between germline ends came to 19 bases. CDR3 size: 17 residues. Germline values: CDR1 MNHEY, CDR2 SMNVEV (reference sequence). CDR3 protein: CASSFRAPGTAYNEQFF. CDR3 DNA sequence: TGTGCCAGCAGTTTTCGGGCCCCCGGGACGGCATACAATGAGCAGTTCTTC.

The chain uses TRBV5-1 and TRBJ2-1; D gene unclear. The CDR3 runs 11 residues. The germline gives CDR1 SGHRS, CDR2 YFSETQ. The V end lost 1 base, the J end lost 10 bases, and 6 bases lay between the germline ends. The CDR3 reads CASSLLVEQFF. CDR3 DNA sequence: TGCGCCAGCAGCTTGCTCGTGGAGCAGTTCTTC.

This clone was found once. The genes are TRBV7-2 and TRBJ2-3; possibly TRBD1 for D (5 bases). Trimming left V 3 bases short and J 6 bases short, with 16 bases between. The CDR3 is made up of 15 amino acids. Germline V gene lookup returns CDR1 SGHTA and CDR2 FQGNSA. CDR3 residues: CASSFQAHAGDTQYF. Written as DNA, the CDR3 is TGTGCCAGCAGCTTCCAGGCCCATGCAGGGGATACGCAGTATTTT.

The chain links TRBV7-2 to TRBJ1-2, with TRBD1 matching 9 bases. The junction had 6 bases not matched to a gene; V was cut back by 4 bases and J by 6 bases. This CDR3 region has 14 residues. CDR1 is SGHTA, CDR2 FQGNSA, per germline. The CDR3 nucleotides are TGTGCCAGCAGCTCAACACAGGGGGCTAATGGCTACACCTTC. Protein: CASSSTQGANGYTF.

The chain couples TRBV15 to TRBJ2-7; D may be TRBD2 (7 bases). Germline loops: CDR1 LNHNV, CDR2 YYDKDF (reference sequence). The CDR3 is made up of 16 amino acids. The V and J ends lost 5 bases and 3 bases respectively, with 20 bases between them. This CDR3 is CATSPRGGRRGYEQYF. For the CDR3, the DNA is TGTGCCACCAGCCCCAGGGGAGGGCGGCGGGGCTACGAGCAGTACTTC.

This clone has more than one count but fewer than ten. The chain has TRBV13 and TRBJ1-1, with D uncertain. V gave up 2 bases and J gave up 5 bases, with 15 bases separating them. CDR3 length: 15 residues. The germline V gene has CDR1 PRHDT and CDR2 FYEKMQ (reference sequence). DNA for the CDR3: TGTGCCAGCAGCTTATGGGCCGCACGAGGGACTGAAGCTTTCTTT. It specifies CASSLWAARGTEAFF.